This T cell receptor beta chain was obtained from a study of blood T cells in healthy people across ages. With a J-beta primer mix and a sample-barcoded 5' primer, a second PCR ran about 7 to 12 cycles. Each CDR3 protein gets one entry after TCRdb re-called the 5' RACE reads with MiXCR. The profile shows about a million distinct CDR3 sequences, just over 50% of them singletons. Germline V gene lookup returns CDR1 SQVTM and CDR2 ANQGSEA. V was pared by 5 bases and J by 7 bases, with 15 bases between. The CDR3 spans 13 residues. The sequence derives from a woman aged 55-70 years in good health. The sequenced sample was blood. The chain has TRBV29-1 and TRBJ2-1; D may be TRBD1 (6 bases). The CDR3, as DNA: TGCAGCGTTCCTGGGGGCCTGAGGAATGAGCAGTTCTTC. Protein: CSVPGGLRNEQFF.